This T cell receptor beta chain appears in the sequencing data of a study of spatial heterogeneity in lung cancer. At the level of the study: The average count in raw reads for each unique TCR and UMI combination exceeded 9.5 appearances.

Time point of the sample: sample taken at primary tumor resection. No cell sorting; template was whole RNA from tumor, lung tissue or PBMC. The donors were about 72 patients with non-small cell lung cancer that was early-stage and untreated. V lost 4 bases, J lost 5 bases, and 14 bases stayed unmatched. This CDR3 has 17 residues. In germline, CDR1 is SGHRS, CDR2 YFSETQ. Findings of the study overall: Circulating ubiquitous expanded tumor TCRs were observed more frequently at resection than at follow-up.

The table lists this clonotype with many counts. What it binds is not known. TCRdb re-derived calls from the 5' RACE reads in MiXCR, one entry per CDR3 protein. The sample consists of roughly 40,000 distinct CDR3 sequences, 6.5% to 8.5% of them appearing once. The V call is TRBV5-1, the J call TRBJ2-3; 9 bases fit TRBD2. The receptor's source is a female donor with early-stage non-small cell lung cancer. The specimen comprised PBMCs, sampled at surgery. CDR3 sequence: CASSPRGGALREDTQYF. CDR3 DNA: TGCGCCAGCAGCCCCCGCGGGGGGGCCTTGAGAGAAGATACGCAGTATTTT.